This T cell receptor (beta chain) came from a study of blood T cell repertoires in COVID-19. As for the study in general: Sources were T cells, B-cell-depleted T cells, or PBMCs; the material itself was cDNA or gDNA.

Germline V gene lookup returns CDR1 KGHSH and CDR2 LQKENI. V was shortened by 6 bases and J by 5 bases, with 16 bases between the two germline ends. This CDR3 spans 14 amino acids. Profiled with immunoSEQ multiplex PCR; TCRdb holds only in-frame clones, not every one. Altogether 15,000 to 20,000 clones are present, under 95% being singletons, with the ten largest covering 4% to 5%. Sequencing was done on a sample of peripheral blood. The V and J genes are TRBV18 and TRBJ1-1, with D unresolved. The receptor was isolated from a human donor in a cohort sampled during active COVID-19. The CDR3 nucleotides are TGTGCCAGCTCTCCAAACAAAGCGGGGACTGAAGCTTTCTTT. Its protein is CASSPNKAGTEAFF.